This T cell receptor beta chain was sequenced for a study of cytomegalovirus exposure and HLA in healthy donors (dated by TCRdb to the late 2010s). A note on the overall study: According to an earlier analysis of around 600 of the donors, some 180 million T cells yielded 117 million unique TCR beta sequences and about 300 Gb of sequence data. Of the roughly 400 genotyped donors, 80% to 90% were placed in the genetic ancestry cluster associated with self-reported Caucasian donors. Both class I and class II loci were covered by HLA typing, at four-digit resolution. The number of donors typed differed by locus, with about 620-630 for A, B, C, DRB1 and DQB1, around 500 for DQA1, 606 for DPA1, and 400 to 490 for DPB1. Donor age, sex, ethnicity and CMV serostatus were compiled together with the repertoire data. The later analysis used no new phenotypic data to find candidate immune exposures, relying instead on TCR beta sequences and their occurrence across donors. Every discovery cohort repertoire had been produced on one sequencing platform. About five DR-DQ haplotypes were treated as single units for association and clustering because of strong linkage in the cohort. Across 398 genotyped donors of the cohort, an average of approximately 220,000 unique TCR beta nucleotide sequences per donor were sequenced, and approximately 17% of those sequences were non-productive. A later genetic analysis used genome-wide SNP genotypes for 398 of the 666 donors, treating that subset as a discovery cohort. The aim of the study was to test whether cataloging public T cell receptors could identify signatures of past pathogen exposure. The study combined high-throughput TCR immunosequencing, statistical association of individual TCRs with disease status, and machine learning to predict cytomegalovirus infection status. An early release that covered about 600 HLA-typed donors contained 300 to 350 gigabases of sequencing data and around 80 million unique TCR sequences. A later analysis re-examined previously published TCR beta repertoires from 610 or so donors and added high-resolution HLA genotyping to investigate patterns of TCR occurrence. Using immunosequencing, the study profiled T cell repertoires from fewer than 700 subjects and related those repertoires to cytomegalovirus serostatus. Besides the first cohort of roughly 700 subjects, a separate validation cohort made up of around 120 different subjects was used. In an earlier analysis of 587 of the donors, high-throughput TCR beta sequencing was used to judge whether each TCR beta V gene segment behaved as functional or pseudogenic. Overall results and qualifications from the work: According to a later analysis, parvovirus B19, influenza, CMV and Epstein-Barr virus appeared linked to several top co-occurrence clusters. V-gene and J-gene trimming of TCR beta chains was associated with a missense DCLRE1C variant in a later genetic analysis, and the association was replicated in an independent cohort. Cytomegalovirus status was reported to be diagnosed by the classifier with high specificity and sensitivity in both the original and validation cohorts. Most TCR sequences were seen in very few donors, while some public TCRs were found in many individuals. Some IMGT-functional V segments, including TRBV6-2 and TRBV6-3, could not be distinguished by the 87-base-pair reads and were therefore excluded. In a later analysis, the rate of TCR association differed among HLA loci, with DRB1 alleles having the most associated TCRs and HLA-C alleles having the fewest. The earlier analysis of almost 600 of the donors excluded 15 to 20 rarely observed V segments, including chromosome 9 orphons, because counts were too low. Correlated functional status among segregating V segments might reflect linkage disequilibrium, but an unknown experimental factor could not be ruled out. A group of highly shared sequence variants was considered likely to be a technical artifact of the sequencing pipeline. Roughly uniform sequencing depth across donors was assumed in presence/absence analyses, although this assumption may not hold. Because HLA typing was missing for some donors at each locus, association tests included only the typed subset. A further reported finding was that TCR beta sequences accurately predicted the HLA-A and HLA-B alleles for most subjects in the first cohort. The authors suggested that the approach could potentially be extended to other disease states and immunological phenotypes. When HLA alleles, especially DR and DQ, strongly co-occurred, attributing TCR associations to individual alleles was difficult. Three of the identified cytomegalovirus-associated TCR beta chains were confirmed in vitro to be specific for cytomegalovirus antigens. The only immune exposure information available for the cohort was CMV serostatus. In the study, around 150 TCR beta chains were listed as associated with cytomegalovirus. At a false discovery rate of 0.05, a later analysis linked some 17,000 TCR beta sequences to specific HLA alleles. Broadly in line with IMGT annotations, most TCR beta V segments showed up in productive rearrangements about 87% or about 30% of the time in an earlier analysis of 587 of the donors. In this cohort, only TCR beta chains were sequenced, and detectable features were limited by the absence of alpha or paired-chain data. Compared with the 666-donor mean, donors in an Asian-associated ancestry cluster had fewer N-insertions in productive TCRs, according to a later genetic analysis. A later analysis found that most CMV-associated TCR beta chains appeared HLA-restricted, with HLA associations seemingly driven largely by CMV exposure. A later analysis found that HLA-associated TCR beta chains were more clonally expanded and had lower generation probabilities than equally common non-associated chains.

Library generation was performed with the immunoSEQ multiplex PCR assay. For the multiplex PCR, a mixture combining 60 forward primers for TCR Vbeta segments and 13 reverse primers for TCR Jbeta segments was used. A multiplex PCR assay on genomic DNA amplified the CDR3 region of rearranged TCR beta genes. The Illumina HiSeq System was used to sequence the amplified TCR beta libraries as 87-base-pair reads. Regarding the original processing steps: A later analysis counted some 80 million unique TCR beta chains across the 600 to 850 repertoires, and around 9.9 million of these chains were shared by at least two donors. A nearest-neighbor algorithm error-corrected the raw reads and collapsed the reads into unique sequences, merging closely related sequences to remove PCR and sequencing errors. To assign V, D and J gene segments, CDR3 sequences were aligned to IMGT reference sequences. For a sequence to be retained, a match of at least six nucleotides to both a V gene segment and a J gene segment was required. Rearrangements were classified as productive when the CDR3 lacked stop codons and remained in frame with V and J, and all other rearrangements were classified as non-productive. CDR3 was defined according to IMGT convention as the region running from the second conserved V-encoded cysteine to the conserved J-encoded phenylalanine. The earlier analysis of some 540 of the donors excluded any sequence lacking an unambiguous match to a single V gene segment. An earlier analysis of several hundred of the donors called V segments functional above 56.7% productive rearrangements and segregating when the between-donor standard deviation exceeded 5%. A statistical classification framework was developed to diagnose cytomegalovirus status using the catalog of TCR beta chain sequences. In a later analysis, V and J genes were assigned by comparing TCR nucleotide sequences against IMGT/GENE-DB human TR gene sequences. Using the TCRdist pipeline, a later analysis assigned CDR3 sequences along with most-parsimonious VDJ recombination scenarios. In a later analysis, each TCR beta chain was defined by its CDR3 amino acid sequence together with its V-gene family, and reads without a unique V-gene family were excluded. As a way to deal with suspected cross-contamination and a sequencing artifact, a later analysis dropped hundreds of nucleotide sequences that were highly shared and had low generation probability. In a later analysis, a clonal expansion index was calculated for each public chain from normalized within-repertoire ranks of inferred template counts. Generation probabilities in a later analysis came from a VDJ recombination model fitted to out-of-frame rearrangements, and those results were checked against IGoR. In a later analysis, TCR-TCR, TCR-HLA and TCR-CMV co-occurrence was scored with hypergeometric tests, and a repertoire-size bias correction was applied to TCR pairs. In a later analysis, false discovery rates were estimated by permuting HLA or CMV assignments 20 times. A later analysis grouped co-occurring TCRs with DBSCAN, adding TCRdist sequence similarity when clustering within HLA-allele-positive subsets. For co-occurrence clustering, repertoires with fewer than 30,000 or more than 120,000 public chains were excluded, along with 5 or 6 repertoires with anomalous nucleotide sharing. The table comes from immuneACCESS by way of TCRdb, which keeps in-frame sequences with V and J called. Part of the clones is missing from these tables; in studies checked, under half for an unresolved V gene and the rest for unknown reasons. V and J calls and clone size come straight from that table; D and trimming were deduced from the DNA. The sample profile shows 90,000 to 120,000 clones; under 85% of them were found once. Together, the top ten hold 4% to 5% of the sample.

Concerning this clone itself: The clone's antigen remains unknown. The input lacks base qualities; no much larger clone sits a single base away.

The germline V gene encodes CDR1 SGHTS and CDR2 YDEGEE. At the junction V is shortened by 0 bases and J by 2 bases, with 9 bases in between. The CDR3 covers 15 residues, taking in both the cysteine and the phenylalanine. The entry retains the CDR3 DNA only, 45 bases that are in frame from base 1. The cohort consisted of fewer than 700 healthy bone marrow donors. At the time of sampling, all cohort members were nominally healthy, though unrecorded immune exposures were likely present. The donor was CMV seronegative and belonged to the group of 352 seronegative cohort members. Each donor provided a peripheral blood sample, and peripheral blood mononuclear cells were used for TCR beta sequencing. Genomic DNA extraction from the blood cell samples was performed with the Qiagen DNeasy Blood Extraction Kit.

This TCR derives from a male donor in good health and CMV-seronegative. The V and J segments used are TRBV5-8 and TRBJ1-5; the D region possibly corresponds to TRBD1 (5 bases align). Sequencing used PBMCs. The CDR3 is CASSLVQAGNQPQHF. At the DNA level, the sequence is TGTGCCAGCAGCTTGGTACAGGCTGGCAATCAGCCCCAGCATTTT.